This TCR beta chain comes out of a study of vaccination effects on CD4 cells after COVID-19. Method: immunoSEQ multiplex PCR; TCRdb's copy keeps in-frame clones and lacks some. The sample includes tens of thousands of clones, around 74% seen only once; the top ten take approximately 2%. The germline V and J ends were trimmed by 12 bases and 6 bases, with 20 bases remaining between them. Germline-derived CDR1 and CDR2 are KGHDR and SFDVKD. CDR3 length: 14 residues. With respect to this clone: The antigen is undetermined.

Antigen-specific CD4+ T cells were expanded (with viral peptide pools) by the ViraFEST assay ahead of sequencing. It was after nine to ten days of culture that CD4+ T cells were isolated. The TCR comes from a human donor who received a COVID-19 vaccine. The V call is TRBV24-1, the J call TRBJ2-1, with TRBD2 as a possible D gene (5 bases). The sample here was CD4+ T cells from PBMCs cultured with HCoV-229E spike peptides, taken before COVID-19 vaccination. In nucleotides, the CDR3 is TGTGCCCCCCCCCGGACTCGCCTGGGCAATGAGCAGTTCTTC. This codes for CAPPRTRLGNEQFF.